The T cell receptor (beta chain) under discussion was sequenced for a study of T cells after yellow fever vaccination. Across the whole study: The fractions with low cell numbers were processed using SMART-Seq v4 Ultra Low Input. Overall study results and limits: Most primary-vaccination clones recurred post-booster (more than 95% CD4, roughly 90% CD8).

Generation of TCR cDNA used 5'RACE template switching (which added a universal primer site and UMIs). TCRdb re-called the 5' RACE reads with MiXCR, one entry per CDR3 protein. The sample records 500,000 to 650,000 distinct CDR3 sequences, 17% being singletons. The CDR3 extends over 15 amino acids. The germline gives CDR1 SGHTA, CDR2 FQGNSA. Deletions cut 4 bases from V and 5 bases from J, with 14 bases between. In regard to this clonotype: What it binds is not known.

The rearrangement joins TRBV7-2 to TRBJ1-4, with D possibly being TRBD1 (5 bases). Specimen: PBMCs, collected around 5 days after the first yellow fever vaccination. The sequence derives from a man aged 18 to 30 who received the YFV17D yellow fever vaccine. The CDR3 sequence is CASSSRDGKNEKLFF. The CDR3 DNA sequence: TGTGCCAGCAGCTCACGGGACGGCAAAAATGAAAAACTGTTTTTT.